The 3 T cell receptor beta chains below all came from one sample that was sequenced in a study of cytomegalovirus exposure and HLA in healthy donors. PCR amplification relied on 60 Vbeta primers (plus 13 Jbeta primers). Assay: immunoSEQ multiplex PCR; the TCRdb copy retains only in-frame clones and omits some. This sample yields 53,000 or so clones, of which roughly 75% are seen a single time; 6.8% belongs to the top ten. Material: PBMCs. These receptors came from a man aged 30-40 years in good health and CMV-seropositive.

J is TRBJ1-6 and V is TRBV11-1, with D unresolved. Germline-derived CDR1 and CDR2 are SGHAT and FQDESV (reference sequence). V shed 1 base and J shed 7 bases, with 8 bases lying between them. This CDR3 has 14 residues. CDR3: CASSLDVPNSPLHF. For the CDR3, the DNA is TGTGCCAGCAGCTTAGATGTTCCGAATTCACCCCTCCACTTT.

The genes are TRBV27 and TRBJ2-7; the match to TRBD1 covers 11 bases. V lost 4 bases to trimming and J lost 5 bases; unmatched junction nucleotides: 4. The germline V gene encodes CDR1 MNHEY and CDR2 SMNVEV (reference sequence). The CDR3 has 14 residues. The CDR3 DNA sequence: TGTGCCAGCAGTTCCGGGACAGGGGGAAACGAGCAGTACTTC. As protein: CASSSGTGGNEQYF.

V and J are TRBV7-2 and TRBJ2-5, with TRBD2 identical over 14 bases. The CDR3 extends over 15 amino acids. Germline CDR1 is SGHTA and CDR2 is FQGNSA. V gave up 7 bases and J gave up 9 bases; unmatched junction bases: 10. CDR3 sequence: CASTRLAGGRGAQYF. The CDR3 nucleotides read TGTGCCAGCACCCGACTAGCGGGGGGGCGAGGGGCCCAGTACTTC.